Following are 28 T cell receptor beta chains from one sample sequenced in a study of response to subunit inactivated influenza vaccine. TCRdb called the RT-PCR reads again in MiXCR, with one record for every CDR3 protein. The data contain about 310,000 distinct CDR3 sequences, 21% of them singletons. Specimen: PBMCs from blood, collected 21 months after vaccination. Receptor source: a man aged 45-69 years who received an inactivated influenza vaccine.

V usage is TRBV11-2 and J usage is TRBJ1-1; D not resolved. This CDR3 comprises 13 residues. The germline CDR1 and CDR2 sequences are SGHAT and FQNNGV. Trimming pared 8 bases from V and 0 bases from J, leaving 10 bases between. The CDR3 here is CASGGVMNTEAFF. The CDR3 DNA is TGTGCCAGCGGAGGAGTTATGAACACTGAAGCTTTCTTT. Together with reference TRBV11-2 and TRBJ1-1, the CDR3 gives the full variable domain: EAGVAQSPRYKIIEKRQSVAFWCNPISGHATLYWYQQILGQGPKLLIQFQNNGVVDDSQLPKDRFSAERLKGVDSTLKIQPAKLEDSAVYLCASGGVMNTEAFFGQGTRLTVV.

This clonotype was seen ten or more times. CDR3 coding DNA: TGTGCCAGCAGTCCCAGGGAACGGGTGAACACTGAAGCTTTCTTT. It translates to CASSPRERVNTEAFF. The V call is TRBV6-1, the J call TRBJ1-1, with D possibly matching TRBD1 (5 bases). Germline V gene lookup returns CDR1 MNHNS and CDR2 SASEGT. There are 15 residues in the CDR3. Trimming shortened V by 5 bases and J by 0 bases, and 13 bases separated the two germline ends.

This clonotype was recorded a few times. The J gene is TRBJ1-6, the V gene TRBV27; no firm D call. This CDR3 comprises 14 residues. V lost 3 bases and J lost 7, with 10 bases in between. The germline V gene encodes CDR1 MNHEY and CDR2 SMNVEV (reference sequence). The CDR3, as DNA: TGTGCCAGCAGTTTCATGGGTACCAATTCACCCCTCCACTTT. This sequence encodes CASSFMGTNSPLHF.

The V and J genes are TRBV5-1 and TRBJ1-1, with D possibly being TRBD1 (6 bases). CDR1 is SGHRS, CDR2 YFSETQ, per germline. The CDR3 runs to 14 residues. Trimming took 0 bases from V and 7 from J, leaving 13 bases between them. CDR3 bases: TGCGCCAGCAGCTTGGCGGGGGCGGGCGGTGAAGCTTTCTTT. It yields the protein CASSLAGAGGEAFF.

This clonotype has just a few counts. The chain carries TRBV12-3 or TRBV12-4 and TRBJ1-5; D remains unclear. With 5 bases removed from V and 0 bases from J, the gap between germline ends came to 11 bases. CDR3 length: 15 amino acids. CDR3 sequence: CASSLAMDSNQPQHF. The CDR3 coding sequence is TGTGCCAGCAGTCTTGCCATGGATAGCAATCAGCCCCAGCATTTT.

The chain is built from TRBV20-1 and TRBJ2-1; possibly TRBD1 for D (6 bases). CDR3 size: 12 residues. Germline CDR1 DFQATT, CDR2 SNEGSKA (reference sequence). The V end lost 7 bases, the J end lost 6 bases, and 13 bases lay between the germline ends. The CDR3 protein is CSELGGLNEQFF. CDR3 nucleotide sequence: TGCAGTGAACTAGGGGGTCTCAATGAGCAGTTCTTC.

The rearrangement joins TRBV9 to TRBJ2-7; tentatively, D is TRBD1 (5 bases). V lost 2 bases and J lost 1, with 13 bases in between. This CDR3 is 15 amino acids long. Germline V gene sequence: CDR1 SGDLS, CDR2 YYNGEE. The CDR3 sequence: CASSVTGLWSYEQYF. Written as DNA, the CDR3 is TGTGCCAGCAGCGTTACAGGTCTATGGTCCTACGAGCAGTACTTC.

There are a few counts of this clonotype. The chain links TRBV5-1 to TRBJ1-6; 9 nucleotides agree with TRBD1. There are 18 residues in the CDR3. In germline, CDR1 is SGHRS, CDR2 YFSETQ. The J segment lost 8 bases and the V segment lost 1 base, leaving 13 bases of the junction unmatched. CDR3 region: CASSLRPIGQGRYSPLHF. In DNA, the CDR3 is TGCGCCAGCAGCTTGAGGCCCATAGGACAGGGGAGATATTCACCCCTCCACTTT.

The genes are TRBV5-5 and TRBJ1-1, with D possibly matching TRBD1 (5 bases). Germline values: CDR1 SGHKS, CDR2 YYEKEE (reference sequence). Trimming took 3 bases from V and 1 from J, leaving 10 bases between them. There are 14 residues in the CDR3. CDR3 sequence: CASSWAGTNTEAFF. CDR3 DNA: TGTGCCAGCAGCTGGGCGGGGACGAACACTGAAGCTTTCTTT. Filled out from reference TRBV5-5 and TRBJ1-1, the complete variable domain reads DAGVTQSPTHLIKTRGQQVTLRCSPISGHKSVSWYQQVLGQGPQFIFQYYEKEERGRGNFPDRFSARQFPNYSSELNVNALLLGDSALYLCASSWAGTNTEAFFGQGTRLTVV.

The chain carries TRBV30 and TRBJ1-1; D is unresolved. The CDR3 has 12 residues. Germline V gene data show CDR1 as GTSNPN and CDR2 as SVGIG (reference sequence). Deletions cut 8 bases from V and 0 bases from J, with 10 bases between. The CDR3 here is CARGKLNTEAFF. Here the CDR3 DNA reads TGTGCCCGGGGAAAACTGAACACTGAAGCTTTCTTT.

This chain's CDR3 is CASSPTGTGSNQPQHF. The CDR3 DNA follows: TGTGCCAGCTCACCAACCGGGACAGGGAGCAATCAGCCCCAGCATTTT. This sequence joins TRBV18 and TRBJ1-5, with 9 nucleotides matching TRBD1. Unmatched junction bases numbered 3, after V lost 2 bases and J lost 1 base. CDR1 is KGHSH and CDR2 is LQKENI in the germline V gene. CDR3 length: 16 residues.

This clonotype was counted only a few times. J is TRBJ2-1 and V is TRBV4-1; D unresolved. Germline-derived CDR1 and CDR2 are MGHRA and YSYEKL. The V end was cut by 0 bases, the J end by 3 bases, with 6 bases between. The CDR3 consists of 14 residues. In DNA, the CDR3 is TGCGCCAGCAGCCAAGACCAGAGCTACAATGAGCAGTTCTTC. Its translation: CASSQDQSYNEQFF.

The chain links TRBV7-9 to TRBJ1-2, with D possibly being TRBD1 (5 bases). This CDR3 contains 15 residues. The germline V gene encodes CDR1 SEHNR and CDR2 FQNEAQ (reference sequence). V gave up 0 bases and J gave up 4 bases, with 12 bases separating them. The CDR3 protein is CASSLARDAGYGYTF. In nucleotides, the CDR3 is TGTGCCAGCAGCTTAGCCAGGGATGCTGGCTATGGCTACACCTTC.

In this sample, this clonotype turned up a few times. Given a much more abundant clone one base away, this may be a read error. This chain uses TRBV6-2 or TRBV6-3 with TRBJ2-2; the match to TRBD2 covers 12 bases. Germline V CDR1 and CDR2: MNHEY, SVGEGT. This CDR3 has 16 residues. CDR3 bases: TGTGCCAGCAGTAACGGACTAGCGGGAATCACCGGGGAGCTGTCTTTT. It yields the protein CASSNGLAGITGELSF.

The chain couples TRBV12-3 or TRBV12-4 to TRBJ2-7; 7 nucleotides line up with TRBD2. J was trimmed by 0 bases and V by 7 bases; bases with no gene match: 3. This CDR3 contains 13 residues. Here the CDR3 DNA reads TGTGCCAGCACCAGGACTAGCTCCTACGAGCAGTACTTC. Translated, it gives CASTRTSSYEQYF.

J is TRBJ1-1 and V is TRBV5-6; D is uncertain. V was cut by 4 bases and J by 2 bases, with 12 bases left in between. Germline loops: CDR1 SGHDT, CDR2 YYEEEE. The length of the CDR3 is 14 residues. The CDR3 loop reads CASSRKSPNTEAFF. In nucleotides, the CDR3 is TGTGCCAGCAGCAGGAAAAGCCCAAACACTGAAGCTTTCTTT.

J is TRBJ1-5 and V is TRBV20-1, with D maybe TRBD1 (5 bases). Trimming pared 3 bases from V and 3 bases from J, leaving 12 bases between. CDR1 is DFQATT and CDR2 is SNEGSKA in the germline V gene (reference sequence). The CDR3 runs to 14 residues. CDR3 DNA: TGCAGTGCTAGGATGGGGGGTTCCAATCAGCCCCAGCATTTT. It codes for CSARMGGSNQPQHF.

Many counts were recorded for this clonotype. The rearrangement links TRBV4-3 to TRBJ1-3, with 7 bases that match TRBD1. The CDR3 is made up of 18 amino acids. With 1 base clipped from V and 3 bases from J, the junction kept 12 bases outside the gene matches. From germline, CDR1 is LGHNA and CDR2 YSLEER. CDR3 loop: CASSQGAQGTDFGNTIYF. CDR3 in DNA: TGCGCCAGCAGCCAAGGGGCCCAAGGGACAGATTTTGGAAACACCATATATTTT.

The rearrangement uses TRBV5-5 and TRBJ2-1; 8 positions agree with TRBD1. Trimming at V came to 2 bases and at J to 7 bases, leaving 11 bases not matched to a gene. Germline V CDR1 and CDR2: SGHKS, YYEKEE (reference sequence). This CDR3 has 16 amino acids. The CDR3 loop is CASSLYQGADQNEQFF. For the CDR3, the DNA is TGTGCCAGCAGCTTATACCAGGGGGCCGATCAGAATGAGCAGTTCTTC.

This chain uses TRBV18 with TRBJ1-3; 7 bases map to TRBD1. This CDR3 is 17 amino acids long. Losses at the gene ends were 5 bases for V and 0 bases for J; bases not matched to a gene: 10. Germline V gives CDR1 KGHSH, CDR2 LQKENI. CDR3 coding DNA: TGTGCCAGCTCAACTACATGGACAGGTTACTCTGGAAACACCATATATTTT. This codes for CASSTTWTGYSGNTIYF.

The chain joins TRBV7-9 to TRBJ1-5; D remains unclear. CDR3 length: 16 amino acids. Germline CDR1 SEHNR, CDR2 FQNEAQ (reference sequence). Trimming pared 1 base from V and 0 bases from J, leaving 10 bases between. As DNA, the CDR3 is TGTGCCAGCAGCTTAGGTGGCAGTAATAGCAATCAGCCCCAGCATTTT. Translation gives CASSLGGSNSNQPQHF.

The chain couples TRBV5-6 to TRBJ2-2; tentatively, D is TRBD1 (6 bases). Trimming took off 2 bases at V and 6 bases at J, with 11 bases between the two ends. Germline V lookup: CDR1 SGHDT, CDR2 YYEEEE. This CDR3 contains 14 residues. The CDR3 bases are TGTGCCAGCAGCTTCCAGGGGAAGTCCGGGGAGCTGTTTTTT. Its protein product is CASSFQGKSGELFF.

This clonotype appeared a few times. The genes are TRBV18 and TRBJ1-1, with D possibly matching TRBD1 (6 bases). The CDR3 covers 14 residues. Trimming took 6 bases from V and 5 from J, leaving 16 bases between them. Germline assignment: CDR1 KGHSH and CDR2 LQKENI. CDR3 bases: TGTGCCAGCTCGCGGACAGCTTCAGGGACTGAAGCTTTCTTT. Its protein product is CASSRTASGTEAFF.

V usage is TRBV20-1 and J usage is TRBJ2-1; 9 bases agree with TRBD1. The CDR3 extends over 13 amino acids. The V gene's germline CDR1 is DFQATT and CDR2 SNEGSKA (reference sequence). Unmatched junction bases numbered 7, after V lost 1 base and J lost 12 bases. CDR3 in amino acids: CSARVGTGYAQFF. In nucleotides, the CDR3 is TGCAGTGCTAGAGTCGGGACAGGGTATGCGCAGTTCTTC.

The genes are TRBV5-1 and TRBJ1-6; possibly TRBD1 for D (5 bases). The CDR3 spans 13 residues. CDR1 and CDR2 from the germline V gene are SGHRS and YFSETQ. Between the trimmed V and J ends, which lost 7 bases and 4 bases, there was a span of 9 bases. CDR3 sequence reads: CASRQGYNSPLHF. The CDR3 DNA reads TGCGCCAGCCGCCAGGGTTATAATTCACCCCTCCACTTT.

This clonotype appeared a few times. The chain has TRBV4-1 and TRBJ2-1; 8 nucleotides match TRBD1. V was clipped by 1 base and J by 3 bases; unmatched bases: 2. This CDR3 is built from 15 residues. The germline CDR1 and CDR2 sequences are MGHRA and YSYEKL. As DNA, the CDR3 is TGCGCCAGCAGCCAAGTTACAGGGGGCTACAATGAGCAGTTCTTC. Its translation is CASSQVTGGYNEQFF.

The chain is built from TRBV28 and TRBJ1-6; D ambiguous. Germline-derived CDR1 and CDR2 are MDHEN and SYDVKM. V lost 7 bases, J lost 0 bases, and 19 bases lay in between. The CDR3 consists of 18 residues. The CDR3 is CASIADPPQSSYNSPLHF. The CDR3 nucleotides are TGTGCCAGCATCGCCGACCCCCCACAGAGCTCCTATAATTCACCCCTCCACTTT. Using reference TRBV28 and TRBJ1-6 for the parts outside the CDR3, the full variable domain is DVKVTQSSRYLVKRTGEKVFLECVQDMDHENMFWYRQDPGLGLRLIYFSYDVKMKEKGDIPEGYSVSREKKERFSLILESASTNQTSMYLCASIADPPQSSYNSPLHFGNGTRLTVT.

The sample holds a few counts of this clonotype. The chain links TRBV2 to TRBJ1-1, with D tentatively TRBD1 (5 bases). This CDR3 has 18 amino acids. V was cut by 2 bases and J by 0 bases, with 19 bases left in between. CDR1 and CDR2 (germline): SNHLY, FYNNEI. The CDR3 DNA follows: TGTGCCAGCAGTGAACAAGGACGCCTTACAGGCCTGAACACTGAAGCTTTCTTT. Protein product: CASSEQGRLTGLNTEAFF.